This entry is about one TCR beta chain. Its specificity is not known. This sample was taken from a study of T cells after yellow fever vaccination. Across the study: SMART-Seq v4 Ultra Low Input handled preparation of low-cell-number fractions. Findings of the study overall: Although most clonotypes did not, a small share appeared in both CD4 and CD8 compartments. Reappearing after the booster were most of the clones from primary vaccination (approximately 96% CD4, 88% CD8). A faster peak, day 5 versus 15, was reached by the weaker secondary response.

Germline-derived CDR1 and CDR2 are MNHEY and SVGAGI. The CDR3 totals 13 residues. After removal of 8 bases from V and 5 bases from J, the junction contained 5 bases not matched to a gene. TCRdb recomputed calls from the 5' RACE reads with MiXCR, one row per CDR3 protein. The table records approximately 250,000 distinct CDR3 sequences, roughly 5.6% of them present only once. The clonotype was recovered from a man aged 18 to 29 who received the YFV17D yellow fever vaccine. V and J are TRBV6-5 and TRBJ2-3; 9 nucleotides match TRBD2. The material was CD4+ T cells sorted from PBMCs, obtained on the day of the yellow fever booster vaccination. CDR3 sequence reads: CASAGGLGDTQYF. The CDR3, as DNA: TGTGCCAGCGCGGGGGGGCTGGGAGATACGCAGTATTTT.